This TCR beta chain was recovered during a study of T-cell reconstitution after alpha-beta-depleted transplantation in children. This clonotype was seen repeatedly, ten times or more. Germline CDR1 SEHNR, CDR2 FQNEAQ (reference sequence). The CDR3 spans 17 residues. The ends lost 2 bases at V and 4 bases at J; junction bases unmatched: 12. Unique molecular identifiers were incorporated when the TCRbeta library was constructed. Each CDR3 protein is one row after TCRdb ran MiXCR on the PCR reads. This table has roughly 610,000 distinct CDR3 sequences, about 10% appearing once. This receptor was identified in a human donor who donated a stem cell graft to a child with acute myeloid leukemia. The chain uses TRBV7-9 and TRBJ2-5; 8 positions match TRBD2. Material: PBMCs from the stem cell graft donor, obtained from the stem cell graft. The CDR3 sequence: CASSLLDSSGIGETQYF. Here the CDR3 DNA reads TGTGCCAGCAGCTTACTGGATAGTAGCGGGATAGGAGAGACCCAGTACTTC.